This T cell receptor beta chain was captured in a study of Ad26.COV2.S vaccination and SARS-CoV-2 variants. Study-wide context: Into the muscle, Ad26.COV2.S was dosed once or twice, 56 days apart. Study-wide results and limits: The authors reported substantial breadth in spike-specific CD8+ and CD4+ T cell responses after vaccination.

V dropped 5 bases and J dropped 4 bases, with 19 bases sitting between them. The CDR3 extends over 16 amino acids. Germline CDR1 is SGHRS and CDR2 is YFSETQ. As regards this clone: Its specificity is not known.

TCRdb keeps only in-frame clones here, not all; method: immunoSEQ multiplex PCR. The sample gives around 250,000 clones, around 87% of which show up once; 2.5% to 3.5% is in the top ten. The treatment here: about 20 received Ad26.COV2.S at low or high dose, single or two shots; 5 received placebo; per-sample allocation not given. Material that was analyzed had been drawn on day 63 after the first vaccine or placebo injection. An Ad26 vector that expressed Wuhan-strain SARS-CoV-2 spike constituted the vaccine. The origin of this receptor is a person aged 18-60 years who received the Ad26.COV2.S COVID-19 vaccine or a placebo. The sequencing used peripheral blood, collected in a trial of Ad26.COV2.S vaccine versus placebo. The V call is TRBV5-1, the J call TRBJ1-3, with D possibly matching TRBD1 (6 bases). This CDR3 reads CASSSWTATPGNTIYF. The CDR3 DNA reads as TGCGCCAGCAGTTCATGGACAGCAACTCCAGGAAACACCATATATTTT. Variable domain in full (rest from reference TRBV5-1 and TRBJ1-3): KAGVTQTPRYLIKTRGQQVTLSCSPISGHRSVSWYQQTPGQGLQFLFEYFSETQRNKGNFPGRFSGRQFSNSRSEMNVSTLELGDSALYLCASSSWTATPGNTIYFGEGSWLTVV.